These 14 T cell receptor beta chains share one sample of origin, sequenced in a study of T-cell memory formation after mild COVID-19. Via MiXCR, TCRdb re-called the 5' RACE reads, giving one row per CDR3 protein. The sample lists around 200,000 distinct CDR3 sequences, about 21% occurring once. What was sequenced was PBMCs or a T cell subset sorted from them (not recorded which). The receptors here all came from an adult woman who had mild COVID-19 (a few samples of this study predate the infection). Cell type and time point are not known.

This chain connects TRBV7-6 to TRBJ1-5, with D possibly matching TRBD1 (5 bases). V was cut by 5 bases and J by 0 bases, with 23 bases left in between. The CDR3 sequence is 19 residues long. Germline CDR1 SGHVS, CDR2 FNYEAQ. CDR3 DNA: TGTGCCAGCAGCCAGATCCGCCCGTGGGACCCATATAGCAATCAGCCCCAGCATTTT. This sequence encodes CASSQIRPWDPYSNQPQHF. Looking up the rest from reference TRBV7-6 and TRBJ1-5 gives the full variable domain: GAGVSQSPRYKVTKRGQDVALRCDPISGHVSLYWYRQALGQGPEFLTYFNYEAQQDKSGLPNDRFSAERPEGSISTLTIQRTEQRDSAMYRCASSQIRPWDPYSNQPQHFGDGTRLSIL.

This clonotype occurred a few times. The chain carries TRBV20-1 and TRBJ1-1; D unresolved. V was cut by 1 base and J by 6 bases, with 18 bases left in between. The CDR3 has 15 residues. Germline CDR1 reads DFQATT; CDR2 reads SNEGSKA (reference sequence). The DNA of the CDR3 is TGCAGTGCTAGAGCCTGGGCAGGCGGAAGGGCTGAAGCTTTCTTT. Translating it yields CSARAWAGGRAEAFF.

On this clonotype itself: The CDR3 ends on some other residue instead of the conserved phenylalanine or tryptophan, so this is likely a read error. The chain joins TRBV7-3 to TRBJ2-5; TRBD2 matches 10 bases. J gave up 3 bases and V 5 bases, and 3 bases lay outside the gene matches. CDR1 and CDR2 from the germline V gene are SGHTA and FQGTGA. The CDR3 runs to 14 residues. This CDR3 is CASSTGLAKETQYL. CDR3 coding DNA: TGTGCCAGCAGCACGGGACTAGCGAAAGAGACCCAGTACTTA.

This clonotype was counted between two and nine times. This sequence joins TRBV11-2 and TRBJ2-4; D is uncertain. Germline CDR1 is SGHAT and CDR2 is FQNNGV. CDR3 length equals 18 residues. The V gene lost 0 bases and the J gene lost 0 bases, with 15 bases spanning the gap. The CDR3 spells CASSLDYSLLLAKNIQYF. CDR3 bases: TGTGCCAGCAGCTTAGATTACAGCCTGCTACTAGCCAAAAACATTCAGTACTTC.

The chain combines TRBV7-8 with TRBJ1-4, with a tentative D call TRBD1 (5 bases). The CDR3 contains 14 residues. Between the trimmed V and J ends, which lost 4 bases and 13 bases, there was a span of 19 bases. Germline V gene lookup returns CDR1 SGHVS and CDR2 FQNEAQ. CDR3 residues: CASSSQAAAGLLFF. CDR3 nucleotides: TGTGCCAGCAGCTCACAGGCGGCCGCGGGGTTACTGTTTTTT.

This clonotype was observed at least ten times. The chain combines TRBV7-9 with TRBJ1-1; unclear D gene. Germline CDR1 SEHNR, CDR2 FQNEAQ (reference sequence). The CDR3 covers 12 residues. Trimming removed 2 bases from V and 1 base from J, with 2 bases in between. Written as DNA, the CDR3 is TGTGCCAGCAGCTTACAGAACACTGAAGCTTTCTTT. Encoded protein: CASSLQNTEAFF.

The genes are TRBV11-2 and TRBJ1-2, with unresolved D. The CDR3 spans 16 residues. CDR1 SGHAT and CDR2 FQNNGV come from the germline V gene. Trimming left V 1 base short and J 4 bases short, with 16 bases between. CDR3 sequence reads: CASSLGILDGFYGYTF. In DNA form, the CDR3 reads TGTGCCAGCAGCTTAGGGATCTTGGACGGCTTCTATGGCTACACCTTC.

The table lists this clonotype with a few counts. The chain has TRBV4-3 and TRBJ2-1; 8 nucleotides line up with TRBD2. The J segment lost 4 bases and the V segment lost 0 bases, leaving 5 bases of the junction unmatched. The CDR3 runs to 16 residues. The germline V gene has CDR1 LGHNA and CDR2 YSLEER. The CDR3 protein is CASSQDPRGGYNEQFF. DNA of the CDR3: TGCGCCAGCAGCCAAGATCCACGGGGGGGTTACAATGAGCAGTTCTTC.

The V and J genes are TRBV7-9 and TRBJ2-7; a weak D match, TRBD2 (6 bases). Germline V gene data show CDR1 as SEHNR and CDR2 as FQNEAQ (reference sequence). V lost 8 bases and J lost 7, with 18 bases in between. This CDR3 is built from 13 residues. The CDR3 loop reads CASGGATSKEQYF. Here the CDR3 DNA reads TGTGCCAGCGGCGGGGCCACGTCGAAAGAGCAGTACTTC.

The chain uses TRBV9 and TRBJ2-2; 7 positions agree with TRBD2. Germline CDR1 and CDR2: SGDLS and YYNGEE. Trimming at V came to 6 bases and at J to 6 bases, leaving 5 bases not matched to a gene. The CDR3 has 13 amino acids. Written as DNA, the CDR3 is TGTGCCAGCACCCGTGGGGGGGCCGGGGAGCTGTTTTTT. Protein product: CASTRGGAGELFF.

J is TRBJ2-3 and V is TRBV20-1; 9 positions match TRBD2. CDR1 is DFQATT, CDR2 SNEGSKA, per germline (reference sequence). This CDR3 comprises 10 residues. The ends lost 5 bases at V and 10 bases at J; junction bases unmatched: 1. The CDR3 DNA follows: TGCAGTGCTCCTAGCGGGGCGCAGTATTTT. Protein sequence: CSAPSGAQYF.

This clonotype was detected only a few times. V usage is TRBV7-8 and J usage is TRBJ1-1; 12 bases agree with TRBD1. V lost 5 bases, J lost 6 bases, and 13 bases stayed unmatched. The CDR3 sequence is 17 residues long. Germline CDR1 SGHVS, CDR2 FQNEAQ. The CDR3 loop reads CASSTPGQGAPTPEAFF. As DNA, the CDR3 is TGTGCCAGCAGCACACCGGGACAGGGGGCTCCCACTCCTGAAGCTTTCTTT.

In this sample, this clonotype turned up a few times. The chain employs TRBV24-1 and TRBJ2-1; D gene unclear. Germline V gene lookup returns CDR1 KGHDR and CDR2 SFDVKD. The CDR3 runs 15 residues. V lost 7 bases and J 7 bases, leaving 19 bases between the germline ends. CDR3 in amino acids: CATSPAAALSNEQFF. In DNA form, the CDR3 reads TGTGCCACCAGCCCCGCCGCGGCCCTATCGAATGAGCAGTTCTTC.

This clonotype was picked up many times. The CDR3 sequence: CATSRAGTDTQYF. CDR3 nucleotide sequence: TGTGCCACCAGCAGAGCAGGGACAGATACGCAGTATTTT. The V and J genes are TRBV15 and TRBJ2-3, with a weak D call TRBD1 (5 bases). Deletions cut 1 base from V and 3 bases from J, with 5 bases between. Germline CDR1 reads LNHNV; CDR2 reads YYDKDF (reference sequence). The length of the CDR3 is 13 residues.